This TCR beta chain is drawn from a study of cytomegalovirus exposure and HLA in healthy donors (dated by TCRdb to about 2017). For the wider study: According to an earlier analysis of 450 to 650 of the donors, 200 million or so T cells yielded roughly 110 million unique TCR beta sequences and approximately 300 Gb of sequence data. To study patterns of TCR occurrence, a later analysis re-analyzed previously published TCR beta repertoires from under 750 donors and added high-resolution HLA genotyping. The aim of the study was to test whether cataloging public T cell receptors could identify signatures of past pathogen exposure. Rather than drawing on any new phenotypic data, the later analysis identified candidate immune exposures from TCR beta sequences and the way those sequences occurred across donors. An earlier analysis of roughly 580 of the donors used high-throughput TCR beta sequencing to judge whether each TCR beta V gene segment behaved as functional or pseudogenic. Several DR-DQ haplotypes were handled as single units for association and clustering because linkage in the cohort was strong. High-throughput TCR immunosequencing, statistical association of individual TCRs with disease status, and machine learning were combined to predict cytomegalovirus infection status. Among 300 to 500 genotyped donors of the cohort, an average of approximately 240,000 unique TCR beta nucleotide sequences was sequenced per donor, of which 15% to 20% were non-productive. HLA typing covered class I and class II loci at four-digit resolution. A later genetic analysis used genome-wide SNP genotypes for 398 of the 666 donors, treating that subset as a discovery cohort. Typing coverage varied by locus: roughly 620-630 donors for A, B, C, DRB1 and DQB1; approximately 560 for DQA1; 600 to 610 for DPA1; approximately 490 for DPB1. Roughly 300 gigabases of sequencing data and tens of millions of unique TCR sequences were included in an early release covering roughly 600 HLA-typed donors. All discovery cohort repertoires had been generated using a single sequencing platform. The study profiled the T cell repertoires of 550 to 700 subjects by immunosequencing and related them to cytomegalovirus serostatus. Donor age, sex, ethnicity and CMV serostatus were collected together with the repertoire data. Along with the approximately 650-subject first cohort, a separate validation cohort of more than 90 different subjects was used. Of the roughly 400 genotyped donors, 65% to 90% fell in the genetic ancestry cluster associated with self-reported Caucasian donors.

The cohort consisted of 650 to 850 healthy bone marrow donors. At the time of sampling, all cohort members were nominally healthy, though unrecorded immune exposures were likely present. The donor was CMV seropositive and belonged to the group of about 290 seropositive cohort members. A peripheral blood sample was collected from each donor, and TCR beta sequencing was performed on peripheral blood mononuclear cells. The Qiagen DNeasy Blood Extraction Kit was used to extract genomic DNA from the blood cell samples. Libraries were made using the immunoSEQ multiplex PCR assay. For the multiplex PCR, a mixture combining 60 forward primers for TCR Vbeta segments and 13 reverse primers for TCR Jbeta segments was used. The CDR3 region of rearranged TCR beta genes was amplified from genomic DNA by a multiplex PCR assay. The Illumina HiSeq System was used to sequence the amplified TCR beta libraries as 87-base-pair reads. In the authors' own workflow: A later analysis counted about 80 million unique TCR beta chains across the 666 repertoires, and 10 million to 12 million of these chains were shared by at least two donors. Raw reads were error-corrected and collapsed into unique sequences with a nearest-neighbor algorithm that merged closely related sequences to remove PCR and sequencing errors. CDR3 sequences were aligned to IMGT reference sequences to assign V, D and J gene segments. For a sequence to be retained, at least a six-nucleotide match to both a V gene segment and a J gene segment was required. A rearrangement was called productive if the CDR3 had no stop codons and remained in frame with V and J, and every other rearrangement was called non-productive. CDR3 was defined according to IMGT convention as the region running from the second conserved V-encoded cysteine to the conserved J-encoded phenylalanine. In an earlier analysis of around 570 of the donors, sequences lacking an unambiguous match to a single V gene segment were excluded. In an earlier analysis of approximately 550 of the donors, V segments were called functional above 56.7% productive rearrangements and were called segregating when the between-donor standard deviation exceeded 5%. A statistical classification framework was built to diagnose cytomegalovirus status from the catalog of TCR beta chain sequences. V and J gene assignment, in a later analysis, came from comparing TCR nucleotide sequences with IMGT/GENE-DB human TR gene sequences. Using the TCRdist pipeline, a later analysis assigned CDR3 sequences along with most-parsimonious VDJ recombination scenarios. In a later analysis, each TCR beta chain was defined by its CDR3 amino acid sequence together with its V-gene family, and reads without a unique V-gene family were excluded. A later analysis removed 600 or so highly shared, low-generation-probability nucleotide sequences to deal with suspected cross-contamination and a sequencing artifact. For each public chain, a later analysis derived a clonal expansion index from normalized ranks of inferred template counts within each repertoire. In a later analysis, generation probabilities were computed using a VDJ recombination model fitted to out-of-frame rearrangements, and the results were checked against IGoR. In a later analysis, hypergeometric tests were used to score TCR-TCR, TCR-HLA and TCR-CMV co-occurrence, with a repertoire-size bias correction applied to TCR pairs. False discovery rates were estimated in a later analysis by permuting HLA or CMV assignments 20 times. A later analysis grouped co-occurring TCRs with DBSCAN, adding TCRdist sequence similarity when clustering within HLA-allele-positive subsets. Repertoires with fewer than 30,000 or more than 120,000 public chains were left out of co-occurrence clustering, as were about five repertoires with anomalous nucleotide sharing. The immuneACCESS repertoire file appears here via TCRdb, limited to in-frame rearrangements. These files lack a portion of the clones; in checked studies, under half of the deficit traces to unresolved V genes, and the cause of the others is not known. The V and J calls and clone size are taken from that table; D and trimming were inferred from the DNA. This sample lists fewer than 70,000 clones; about 74% were detected once. The ten top clones hold approximately 10% of the sample.

Concerning this clone itself: Its antigen remains unidentified. The sample holds no much larger clone one base away, and base qualities are not on file.

Summary of the overall study and its limitations: The authors suggested that the approach could potentially be extended to other disease states and immunological phenotypes. A later analysis found that HLA-associated TCR beta chains were more clonally expanded and had lower generation probabilities than equally common non-associated chains. A further reported finding was that TCR beta sequences accurately predicted the HLA-A and HLA-B alleles for most subjects in the first cohort. Across donors, most TCR sequences were observed very rarely, whereas some public TCRs were present in many individuals. Only TCR beta chains were sequenced in this cohort, and the absence of alpha or paired-chain data limited detectable features. A later analysis associated roughly 17,000 TCR beta sequences with specific HLA alleles at a false discovery rate of 0.05. The presence/absence analyses assumed that sequencing depth was roughly uniform across donors, and that assumption may not be true. Correlated functional status among segregating V segments might reflect linkage disequilibrium, but an unknown experimental factor could not be ruled out. The study gave a list of around 170 TCR beta chains associated with cytomegalovirus. In vitro tests confirmed that a few of the cytomegalovirus-associated TCR beta chains recognize cytomegalovirus antigens. An earlier analysis of some 560 of the donors showed that most TCR beta V segments appeared in productive rearrangements either about 87% or about 30% of the time, which broadly matched IMGT annotations. According to a later analysis, parvovirus B19, influenza, CMV and Epstein-Barr virus appeared linked to several top co-occurrence clusters. In a later analysis, the rate of TCR association differed among HLA loci, with DRB1 alleles having the most associated TCRs and HLA-C alleles having the fewest. A group of highly shared sequence variants was considered likely to be a technical artifact of the sequencing pipeline. Because HLA typing was unavailable for some donors at each locus, only the typed subset was used in association tests. A later genetic analysis reported fewer N-insertions in productive TCRs among donors in an Asian-associated ancestry cluster than the approximately 670-donor mean. Strong co-occurrence of HLA alleles, especially DR and DQ, made assigning TCR associations to individual alleles difficult. In a later genetic analysis, a missense DCLRE1C variant was associated with V-gene and J-gene trimming of TCR beta chains, and the association was replicated in an independent cohort. The only immune exposure information available for the cohort was CMV serostatus. Because counts were too low, about 18 rarely observed V segments, including chromosome 9 orphons, were excluded from the earlier analysis of some 540 of the donors. Most CMV-associated TCR beta chains appeared to be HLA-restricted in a later analysis, and the HLA associations seemed to be driven largely by CMV exposure. The classifier was reported to diagnose cytomegalovirus status with high specificity and sensitivity in both the original and validation cohorts.

This clonotype originated in a woman aged 60-70 years in good health and CMV-seropositive. The material sequenced was PBMCs.

CDR3 reads: CASSVAGNTEAFF. In nucleotides, the sequence is TGTGCCAGCAGTGTAGCCGGGAACACTGAAGCTTTCTTT. In this chain, TRBV6-4 is recombined with TRBJ1-1, with the identity of the D gene unclear. The cysteine opens and the phenylalanine closes a CDR3 of 13 amino acids. Here the CDR3 DNA is all that survives: 39 bases in frame from base 1. V is reduced by 4 bases and J by 1 base, leaving a spacing of 7 bases between them. Looking up the germline V gene yields CDR1 MRHNA and CDR2 SNTAGT.